Listed here is a single T cell receptor beta chain. The data derive from a study of blood T cell repertoires in COVID-19. Across the study: The United States, Italy and Spain supplied acute and convalescent COVID-19 samples. Sources were T cells, B-cell-depleted T cells, or PBMCs; the material itself was cDNA or gDNA.

In the authors' workflow: How many nucleated cells were present was estimated from reference gene primer amplification. Profiled with immunoSEQ multiplex PCR; TCRdb holds only in-frame clones, not every one. For V, J and clone size, that table is used; D and trimming come from the DNA. The sample holds 30,000 to 45,000 clones, roughly 80% seen once. This CDR3 region has 12 residues. Germline CDR1 SGHDN, CDR2 FVKESK. Trimming left V 0 bases short and J 11 bases short, with 11 bases between. The receptor comes from a man in his 70s with acute or convalescent COVID-19. What was sequenced was peripheral blood. V usage is TRBV14 and J usage is TRBJ2-7, with D possibly TRBD1 on 6 matching bases. DNA for the CDR3: TGTGCCAGCAGCCAAGAACCAGGGGTCAAGTACTTC. Its translation: CASSQEPGVKYF.